This entry features one TCR beta chain sequence. What it binds is not known. This specimen comes from a study of post-analysis software for immune sequencing data. Broader study findings: Among multiple sclerosis patients, normalized Chao1 diversity was significantly below that of controls. The five TRBV segments detected at higher frequency in patients than in controls included TRBV5-6, TRBV5-1 and TRBV20-1. Same-batch preparations were strongly co-clustered by F measure.

The germline CDR1 and CDR2 sequences are SNHLY and FYNNEI. The V and J ends lost 7 bases and 10 bases respectively, with 17 bases between them. CDR3 length equals 13 residues. Prepared libraries of TCR beta cDNA carried unique molecular identifiers. The source material, about 0.85 to 11 million T cells, gave rise to 500,000 or so cDNA molecules. TCRdb re-derived calls from the PCR reads in MiXCR, one entry per CDR3 protein. The repertoire holds about half a million distinct CDR3 sequences, with approximately 46% as singletons. Specimen: blood. V gene TRBV2 combines with J gene TRBJ2-1, with D perhaps being TRBD1 or TRBD2 (5 bases each). This TCR was recovered from a girl aged 10 to 17 with multiple sclerosis. The CDR3 DNA reads as TGTGCCAGCACCGGGACGCCTCCCGGCGAGCAGTTCTTC. The encoded protein is CASTGTPPGEQFF.